The 25 T cell receptor beta chains below were found in one sample sequenced in a study of CD8 T cells in ankylosing spondylitis. Study results and limitations: What seemed typical of ankylosing spondylitis blood was a TCR beta motif built from 7 or 8 highly homologous variants.

Their antigens are not known. TCRdb re-analysed the 5' RACE reads in MiXCR, keeping a single row per CDR3 protein. The sample includes 500,000 to 550,000 distinct CDR3 sequences, approximately 11% of them seen just once. Material for sequencing was blood, either unsorted or a sorted T cell fraction (not recorded which). Source of these receptors: a male donor with ankylosing spondylitis.

This clonotype was recorded many times. The CDR3 DNA follows: TGTGCCAGCAGTTTAAGAGAGATGTATGGCTACACCTTC. Its translation is CASSLREMYGYTF. J is TRBJ1-2 and V is TRBV12-3 or TRBV12-4, with D hard to call. The ends were cut back, 2 bases at V and 5 bases at J, with 9 bases in the middle. CDR3 size: 13 residues.

The chain employs TRBV11-3 and TRBJ1-2; maybe TRBD1 (5 bases). CDR1 and CDR2 (germline): SGHNT, YENEEA. Trimming took 5 bases from V and 1 from J, leaving 14 bases between them. CDR3 size: 15 residues. The CDR3 DNA sequence: TGTGCCAGCAGCCACCGGGGGGACGGTAACTATGGCTACACCTTC. This sequence encodes CASSHRGDGNYGYTF.

This clonotype has a handful of counts. V and J are TRBV2 and TRBJ1-1, with D possibly being TRBD1 (6 bases). The germline V and J ends were trimmed by 9 bases and 5 bases, with 19 bases remaining between them. Germline lookup yields CDR1 SNHLY and CDR2 FYNNEI. This CDR3 region has 14 residues. CDR3 amino acids: CARRAPGEWTEAFF. CDR3 DNA: TGTGCCAGGAGGGCCCCAGGGGAGTGGACTGAAGCTTTCTTT. Full variable domain (rest looked up from reference TRBV2 and TRBJ1-1): EPEVTQTPSHQVTQMGQEVILRCVPISNHLYFYWYRQILGQKVEFLVSFYNNEISEKSEIFDDQFSVERPDGSNFTLKIRSTKLEDSAMYFCARRAPGEWTEAFFGQGTRLTVV.

This clonotype has only a few counts. The genes are TRBV7-9 and TRBJ2-5, with 8 bases that match TRBD2. Looked up from germline, CDR1 is SEHNR and CDR2 is FQNEAQ (reference sequence). The CDR3 sequence is 14 residues long. V gave up 5 bases and J gave up 5 bases; unmatched junction bases: 7. The CDR3: CASSPAGVGETQYF. As DNA, the CDR3 is TGTGCCAGCAGCCCAGCGGGAGTAGGGGAGACCCAGTACTTC.

The rearrangement uses TRBV5-1 and TRBJ2-2, with 13 bases lining up with TRBD2. V was clipped by 2 bases and J by 6 bases; unmatched bases: 10. This CDR3 comprises 18 residues. Germline V CDR1 and CDR2: SGHRS, YFSETQ. The CDR3 DNA reads TGCGCCAGCAGCTTAAAGCGGACTAGCGGGAGTTTCGCCGGGGAGCTGTTTTTT. This sequence encodes CASSLKRTSGSFAGELFF.

This clonotype was counted ten times or more. The chain has TRBV5-1 and TRBJ2-5; D is unresolved. V shed 4 bases and J shed 3 bases, with 13 bases lying between them. Germline V gene lookup returns CDR1 SGHRS and CDR2 YFSETQ. CDR3 length: 14 amino acids. The CDR3 region has the DNA TGCGCCAGCAGCAGCCCCGGGCTTGAAGAGACCCAGTACTTC. It translates to CASSSPGLEETQYF. Full variable domain (remainder filled in from reference TRBV5-1 and TRBJ2-5): KAGVTQTPRYLIKTRGQQVTLSCSPISGHRSVSWYQQTPGQGLQFLFEYFSETQRNKGNFPGRFSGRQFSNSRSEMNVSTLELGDSALYLCASSSPGLEETQYFGPGTRLLVL.

V and J are TRBV2 and TRBJ2-1; no definite D call. CDR3 size: 15 residues. The germline V and J ends were trimmed by 6 bases and 4 bases, with 16 bases remaining between them. Looked up from germline, CDR1 is SNHLY and CDR2 is FYNNEI. The CDR3 nucleotides read TGTGCCAGCAGGGTTGGCGGAACTACTTACAATGAGCAGTTCTTC. Encoded protein: CASRVGGTTYNEQFF.

This clonotype has a handful of counts. V gene TRBV7-9 combines with J gene TRBJ2-1, with a weak D call TRBD2 (6 bases). The ends were cut back, 5 bases at V and 5 bases at J, with 16 bases in the middle. CDR3 size: 15 residues. Germline CDR1 reads SEHNR; CDR2 reads FQNEAQ (reference sequence). CDR3 sequence reads: CASSRPGVAHNEQFF. CDR3 nucleotide sequence: TGTGCCAGCAGCCGGCCGGGGGTAGCCCACAATGAGCAGTTCTTC.

In this sample, this clonotype turned up a few times. The chain has TRBV4-1 and TRBJ2-4, with a possible D match to TRBD1 (6 bases). Per germline, CDR1 MGHRA and CDR2 YSYEKL. V was clipped by 4 bases and J by 0 bases, with 10 bases between them. The CDR3 contains 15 residues. CDR3 protein: CASSPDSLAKNIQYF. The DNA of the CDR3 is TGCGCCAGCAGCCCGGACAGTTTAGCCAAAAACATTCAGTACTTC.

This clonotype came up many times. J is TRBJ1-5 and V is TRBV27; D is uncertain. With 8 bases removed from V and 2 bases from J, the gap between germline ends came to 13 bases. Germline CDR1 is MNHEY and CDR2 is SMNVEV (reference sequence). CDR3 length equals 14 residues. The CDR3 DNA follows: TGTGCCAGCCAGAGATCGGGAGGCAATCAGCCCCAGCATTTT. Encoded protein: CASQRSGGNQPQHF.

This clonotype was seen more than once but under ten times. V usage is TRBV15 and J usage is TRBJ2-3; D is uncertain. This CDR3 has 17 residues. The V gene lost 0 bases and the J gene lost 0 bases, with 13 bases spanning the gap. The germline V gene encodes CDR1 LNHNV and CDR2 YYDKDF (reference sequence). CDR3 in DNA: TGTGCCACCAGCAGAGATTATGGGGATACTAGCACAGATACGCAGTATTTT. It encodes CATSRDYGDTSTDTQYF.

The table lists this clonotype with a few counts. CDR3 protein: CSANTDRGRDPPDTQYF. The CDR3 nucleotides read TGCAGTGCGAATACGGACAGGGGGAGGGATCCGCCAGATACGCAGTATTTT. V and J are TRBV20-1 and TRBJ2-3; 10 bases map to TRBD1. The CDR3 runs to 17 residues. The J segment lost 4 bases and the V segment lost 6 bases, leaving 16 bases of the junction unmatched. The germline V gene encodes CDR1 DFQATT and CDR2 SNEGSKA (reference sequence).

This clonotype was recorded at least ten times. J is TRBJ2-1 and V is TRBV20-1; D possibly corresponds to TRBD2 (5 bases). Germline-derived CDR1 and CDR2 are DFQATT and SNEGSKA (reference sequence). This CDR3 is 14 amino acids long. V was pared by 6 bases and J by 3 bases, with 15 bases between. In DNA, the CDR3 is TGCAGTGCCCCTTTAAGGGCGGGCTACAATGAGCAGTTCTTC. It is translated as CSAPLRAGYNEQFF.

The V gene is TRBV19, the J gene TRBJ1-4; 7 bases agree with TRBD1. CDR3 length: 13 amino acids. Germline V gene sequence: CDR1 LNHDA, CDR2 SQIVND (reference sequence). V shed 11 bases and J 6 bases; nucleotides not matched to a gene: 9. The CDR3 sequence: CASLQGGDEKLFF. The CDR3 DNA sequence: TGTGCCTCCCTCCAGGGGGGGGATGAAAAACTGTTTTTT.

This clonotype was observed a few times. The chain carries TRBV12-3 or TRBV12-4 and TRBJ1-2; 10 nucleotides line up with TRBD1. CDR3 size: 16 residues. Trimming cost V 5 bases and J 1 base; bases outside gene matches: 7. The CDR3 sequence is CASSLIRDRGNYGYTF. In DNA, the CDR3 is TGTGCCAGCAGTCTTATACGGGACAGGGGTAACTATGGCTACACCTTC.

Many counts were recorded for this clonotype. This chain connects TRBV7-2 to TRBJ2-1; 11 nucleotides align to TRBD2. The germline gives CDR1 SGHTA, CDR2 FQGNSA. The J segment lost 7 bases and the V segment lost 3 bases, leaving 2 bases of the junction unmatched. This CDR3 region has 14 residues. The CDR3 region is CASSFIAGGNEQFF. CDR3 DNA sequence: TGTGCCAGCAGCTTTATAGCGGGAGGGAATGAGCAGTTCTTC.

The chain combines TRBV3-1 with TRBJ2-5, with TRBD2 matching 7 bases. The CDR3 runs to 13 residues. J lost 4 bases, V lost 6 bases, and 5 bases had no gene match. Germline CDR1 reads LGHDT; CDR2 reads YNNKEL (reference sequence). CDR3 DNA: TGTGCCAGCAGTCGACTAGCCCCAGAGACCCAGTACTTC. Translating gives CASSRLAPETQYF.

The chain employs TRBV7-8 and TRBJ2-3; perhaps D is TRBD1 or TRBD2 (5 bases each). Between the trimmed V and J ends, which lost 2 bases and 1 base, there was a span of 10 bases. The CDR3 is 15 residues long. Germline CDR1 and CDR2: SGHVS and FQNEAQ. For the CDR3, the DNA is TGTGCCAGCAGCTTAATCGGGGCTGGCACAGATACGCAGTATTTT. Encoded protein: CASSLIGAGTDTQYF.

This clonotype was detected ten times or more. The genes are TRBV20-1 and TRBJ1-1; D unresolved. This CDR3 comprises 13 residues. Germline V gene data show CDR1 as DFQATT and CDR2 as SNEGSKA (reference sequence). V gave up 3 bases and J gave up 0 bases, with 8 bases separating them. CDR3 amino acids: CSARGYLNTEAFF. In nucleotides, the CDR3 is TGCAGTGCTAGGGGGTATCTGAACACTGAAGCTTTCTTT.

This clonotype was counted only a few times. The chain combines TRBV12-3 or TRBV12-4 with TRBJ2-3, with a tentative D call TRBD2 (5 bases). Trimming shortened V by 10 bases and J by 2 bases, and 25 bases separated the two germline ends. The CDR3 length is 17 residues. The CDR3 loop is CAILGSEQELPTDTQYF. DNA of the CDR3: TGTGCCATCTTAGGTAGCGAGCAGGAGCTCCCCACAGATACGCAGTATTTT.

The rearrangement links TRBV29-1 to TRBJ1-1, with 9 bases aligning to TRBD1. Germline-derived CDR1 and CDR2 are SQVTM and ANQGSEA. The CDR3 contains 13 residues. With 4 bases clipped from V and 6 bases from J, the junction kept 6 bases outside the gene matches. In DNA, the CDR3 is TGCAGCGTTGCTTCGGGACAGGGCTCTGAAGCTTTCTTT. This codes for CSVASGQGSEAFF.

This sequence joins TRBV27 and TRBJ2-1; D gene unclear. Germline loops: CDR1 MNHEY, CDR2 SMNVEV (reference sequence). This CDR3 has 13 amino acids. V was cut by 5 bases and J by 4 bases, with 9 bases left in between. CDR3 in DNA: TGTGCCAGCAGTCCCGCCTCTTACAATGAGCAGTTCTTC. Protein: CASSPASYNEQFF.

The chain joins TRBV3-1 to TRBJ1-6; TRBD1 aligns across 7 bases. V trimming: 3 bases; J trimming: 7 bases; junction bases outside the gene matches: 6. Per the germline V gene, CDR1 is LGHDT and CDR2 is YNNKEL (reference sequence). The length of the CDR3 is 15 residues. CDR3 bases: TGTGCCAGCAGCCACGCGACAGGGTGGAATTCACCCCTCCACTTT. Amino acid sequence: CASSHATGWNSPLHF.

This clonotype has only a few counts. The rearrangement joins TRBV29-1 to TRBJ1-1; D unclear. The V gene lost 0 bases and the J gene lost 10 bases, with 12 bases spanning the gap. Per the germline V gene, CDR1 is SQVTM and CDR2 is ANQGSEA. This CDR3 region has 12 residues. This CDR3 reads CSVEDPERGAFF. The CDR3, as DNA: TGCAGCGTTGAAGATCCGGAGCGAGGAGCTTTCTTT. The variable domain in full, with the rest retrieved from reference TRBV29-1 and TRBJ1-1, is SAVISQKPSRDICQRGTSLTIQCQVDSQVTMMFWYRQQPGQSLTLIATANQGSEATYESGFVIDKFPISRPNLTFSTLTVSNMSPEDSSIYLCSVEDPERGAFFGQGTRLTVV.

This clonotype was observed a few times. The J gene is TRBJ1-2, the V gene TRBV27, with D possibly matching TRBD1 (5 bases). CDR1 is MNHEY, CDR2 SMNVEV, per germline (reference sequence). There are 11 residues in the CDR3. V lost 8 bases to trimming and J lost 4 bases, with 8 bases between them. The CDR3 DNA reads TGTGCCAGCGGGGGAGGCTATGGCTACACCTTC. Amino acids: CASGGGYGYTF.